The 2 T cell receptor beta chains given below trace back to one sample, sequenced in a study of blood T cell repertoires in COVID-19. Libraries were prepared by immunoSEQ multiplex PCR; TCRdb keeps only in-frame clonotypes and omits some of them. The table includes some 120,000 clones, about four fifths detected once. The material sequenced was peripheral blood. These receptors all stem from an elderly man with acute or convalescent COVID-19.

The V gene is TRBV19, the J gene TRBJ1-5; D not certain. Germline V gives CDR1 LNHDA, CDR2 SQIVND (reference sequence). This CDR3 has 16 amino acids. The germline V and J ends were trimmed by 4 bases and 0 bases, with 13 bases remaining between them. The CDR3 nucleotides are TGTGCCAGTAGTACTCTTTACAAGTATAGCAATCAGCCCCAGCATTTT. Protein product: CASSTLYKYSNQPQHF.

The genes are TRBV3-1 (or the pseudogene TRBV3-2) and TRBJ1-5, with D hard to call. CDR3 length equals 15 residues. Germline CDR1 LGHDT, CDR2 YNNKEL (reference sequence). The V gene lost 1 base and the J gene lost 3 bases, with 10 bases spanning the gap. DNA of the CDR3: TGTGCCAGCAGCCAAGGTGCACAGCCCAATCAGCCCCAGCATTTT. This codes for CASSQGAQPNQPQHF.